This TCR beta chain was recorded in a study of shared clonotypes between healthy human individuals. CDR1 is SEHNR, CDR2 FQNEAQ, per germline (reference sequence). This CDR3 has 14 residues. The germline V and J ends were trimmed by 6 bases and 3 bases, with 12 bases remaining between them. The deep-level immunoSEQ assay was used. Assay: immunoSEQ multiplex PCR; the TCRdb copy retains only in-frame clones and omits some. This sample carries 97,000 or so clones, approximately 51% of them seen once, and the ten largest clones take roughly 16%. The chain has TRBV7-9 and TRBJ2-1, with D perhaps TRBD2 (6 bases). This TCR was sampled from a woman in her forties in good health. Some clones in this sample may be carry-over from other donors' samples. Input material: PBMCs. CDR3 sequence (DNA): TGTGCCAGCAGAGCGGGTCCCAACTACAATGAGCAGTTCTTC. The encoded protein is CASRAGPNYNEQFF.